The 16 T cell receptor beta chains presented below share a single source sample, sequenced in a study of blood T cell repertoires in COVID-19 (dated by TCRdb to 2020 to 2022). Receptors were amplified or captured by the immunoSEQ multiplex PCR assay. TCRdb holds this immuneACCESS table with in-frame rearrangements only. Some clones are missing; in checked studies, unresolved V genes explain under half, and the rest has no known cause. A total of 75,000 to 100,000 clones appear in this sample, more than 75% of them only once. The top ten clonotypes cover approximately 15% of the sample. The sequencing sample was made of peripheral blood. The source of these receptors is a human donor in a cohort sampled during active COVID-19.

V and J are TRBV12-3 or TRBV12-4 and TRBJ1-1, with D perhaps TRBD1 (5 bases). V was cut by 6 bases and J by 1 base, with 9 bases left in between. This CDR3 comprises 13 residues. The CDR3 is CASRTTGNTEAFF. The CDR3 DNA reads as TGTGCCAGCAGGACCACAGGGAACACTGAAGCTTTCTTT.

The chain combines TRBV7-3 with TRBJ2-3; D is ambiguous. Germline V gene sequence: CDR1 SGHTA, CDR2 FQGTGA. CDR3 size: 13 residues. V lost 5 bases, J lost 0 bases, and 6 bases lay in between. The CDR3 spells CASSPSSTDTQYF. DNA of the CDR3: TGTGCCAGCAGCCCCAGTAGCACAGATACGCAGTATTTT.

This chain connects TRBV7-3 to TRBJ2-3; the match to TRBD2 covers 11 bases. The ends lost 4 bases at V and 1 base at J; junction bases unmatched: 4. The CDR3 runs 16 residues. The V gene's germline CDR1 is SGHTA and CDR2 FQGTGA. The CDR3 region is CASSSQGLAGTDTQYF. The DNA for the CDR3 is TGTGCCAGCAGCTCGCAGGGACTAGCGGGCACAGATACGCAGTATTTT.

The chain joins TRBV30 to TRBJ2-7, with D maybe TRBD1 (5 bases). CDR1 GTSNPN and CDR2 SVGIG come from the germline V gene (reference sequence). This CDR3 is built from 14 residues. V lost 4 bases to trimming and J lost 6 bases, with 19 bases between them. In nucleotides, the CDR3 is TGTGCCTGGAATAGACTGAGGACAAGGGGCGAGCAGTACTTC. The encoded protein is CAWNRLRTRGEQYF.

This clone appeared once. The chain couples TRBV4-2 to TRBJ2-3; 15 bases fit TRBD2. This CDR3 region has 20 residues. V lost 1 base and J lost 1; bases outside the gene matches: 9. Germline V gene lookup returns CDR1 LGHNA and CDR2 YNFKEQ. CDR3 in amino acids: CASSQGIPGLAGGRTDTQYF. The DNA of the CDR3 is TGTGCCAGCAGCCAAGGCATACCGGGACTAGCGGGGGGCCGCACAGATACGCAGTATTTT.

V gene TRBV5-1 combines with J gene TRBJ1-6, with TRBD1 matching over 7 bases. The V and J ends lost 6 bases and 6 bases, in that order; junction bases with no gene match: 6. In germline, CDR1 is SGHRS, CDR2 YFSETQ. This CDR3 has 14 amino acids. As DNA, the CDR3 is TGCGCCAGCAATCCAGGGACAGTTAATTCACCCCTCCACTTT. Translation: CASNPGTVNSPLHF.

This sequence joins TRBV12-3 or TRBV12-4 and TRBJ2-7; D is undetermined. This CDR3 is built from 12 residues. V lost 1 base and J lost 6, with 7 bases in between. The CDR3: CASSLGAGEQYF. CDR3 nucleotides: TGTGCCAGCAGTTTAGGGGCCGGCGAGCAGTACTTC.

The CDR3 sequence is CASSWAVNTEAFF. CDR3 DNA sequence: TGTGCCAGCAGCTGGGCAGTGAACACTGAAGCTTTCTTT. This chain joins TRBV4-2 and TRBJ1-1; no clear D gene. The CDR3 length is 13 residues. V lost 5 bases and J lost 0, with 7 bases in between. The germline gives CDR1 LGHNA, CDR2 YNFKEQ.

With regard to this clone: One end of the junction varies from germline; a read error may be responsible. The rearrangement links TRBV6-2 or TRBV6-3 to TRBJ1-2, with 9 bases lining up with TRBD1. The CDR3 covers 14 residues. Germline lookup yields CDR1 MNHEY and CDR2 SVGEGT. The CDR3: CASSSGTGFVGFAF. CDR3 bases: TGTGCCAGCAGTTCCGGGACAGGGTTTGTGGGATTCGCCTTC.

The chain is built from TRBV5-1 and TRBJ1-4; the D gene is possibly TRBD1 (6 bases). The V gene's germline CDR1 is SGHRS and CDR2 YFSETQ. The V end was cut by 0 bases, the J end by 6 bases, with 12 bases between. The CDR3 runs 15 residues. CDR3 residues: CASSLDRVRHEKLFF. The CDR3 region has the DNA TGCGCCAGCAGCTTGGACAGGGTCCGTCATGAAAAACTGTTTTTT.

This clone was seen more than once but under ten times. J is TRBJ2-7 and V is TRBV11-2; the D is unclear. This CDR3 spans 14 amino acids. Germline CDR1 is SGHAT and CDR2 is FQNNGV. V lost 5 bases to trimming and J lost 6 bases, with 17 bases between them. The CDR3 sequence is CASSPAAASIEQYF. As DNA, the CDR3 is TGTGCCAGCAGCCCCGCTGCGGCCTCGATCGAGCAGTACTTC.

The chain joins TRBV9 to TRBJ2-2, with 12 bases fitting TRBD1. Germline V gives CDR1 SGDLS, CDR2 YYNGEE. There are 16 residues in the CDR3. With V trimmed by 3 bases and J by 5 bases, 5 bases remained unmatched. CDR3 residues: CASSGGQGAKTGELFF. The CDR3 nucleotides are TGTGCCAGCAGCGGGGGACAGGGGGCAAAGACCGGGGAGCTGTTTTTT.

The chain has TRBV4-1 and TRBJ2-5, with 10 bases that match TRBD2. CDR1 and CDR2 from the germline V gene are MGHRA and YSYEKL. The CDR3 loop spans 16 amino acids. V was pared by 5 bases and J by 0 bases, with 6 bases of the junction left unmatched. In DNA, the CDR3 is TGCGCCAGCAGCGAAGGACTAGCGGAATACCAAGAGACCCAGTACTTC. Translation: CASSEGLAEYQETQYF.

J is TRBJ1-2 and V is TRBV5-4; the D is unclear. The germline V and J ends were trimmed by 4 bases and 5 bases, with 12 bases remaining between them. There are 13 residues in the CDR3. Per the germline V gene, CDR1 is SGHNT and CDR2 is YYREEE (reference sequence). CDR3 sequence (DNA): TGTGCCAGCAGCCCTGGAGGAAAGTATGGCTACACCTTC. This translates into CASSPGGKYGYTF.

The chain is built from TRBV19 and TRBJ2-1, with 9 bases that match TRBD2. The ends lost 1 base at V and 0 bases at J; junction bases unmatched: 4. The CDR3 sequence is 17 residues long. The germline gives CDR1 LNHDA, CDR2 SQIVND (reference sequence). DNA of the CDR3: TGTGCCAGTAGTATAGGCCTAGCGGGGTTCTCCTACAATGAGCAGTTCTTC. Encoded protein: CASSIGLAGFSYNEQFF.

This rearrangement joins TRBV6-1 to TRBJ2-1, with a tentative D call TRBD2 (7 bases). The V and J ends lost 2 bases and 2 bases respectively, with 10 bases between them. CDR1 is MNHNS, CDR2 SASEGT, per germline. This CDR3 has 15 residues. CDR3 region: CASSERGGTYNEQFF. The CDR3 DNA is TGTGCCAGCAGTGAAAGGGGGGGGACCTACAATGAGCAGTTCTTC.